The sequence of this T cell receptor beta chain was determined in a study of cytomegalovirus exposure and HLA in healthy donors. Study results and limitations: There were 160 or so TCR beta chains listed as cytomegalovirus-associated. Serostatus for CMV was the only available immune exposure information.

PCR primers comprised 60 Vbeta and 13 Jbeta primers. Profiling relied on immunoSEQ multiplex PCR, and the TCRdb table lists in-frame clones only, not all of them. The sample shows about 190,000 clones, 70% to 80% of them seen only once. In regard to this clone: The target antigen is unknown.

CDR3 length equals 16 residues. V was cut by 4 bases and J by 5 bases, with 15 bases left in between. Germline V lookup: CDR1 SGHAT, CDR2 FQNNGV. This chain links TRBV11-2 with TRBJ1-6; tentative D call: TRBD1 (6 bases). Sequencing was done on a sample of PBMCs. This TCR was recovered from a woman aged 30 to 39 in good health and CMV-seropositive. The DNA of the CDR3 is TGTGCCAGCAGCTCTAACCCGGGGGGCAATAATTCACCCCTCCACTTT. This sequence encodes CASSSNPGGNNSPLHF.